This T cell receptor beta chain was sequenced during a study of T cell responses to AZD1222 COVID-19 vaccine. Libraries were prepared by immunoSEQ multiplex PCR; TCRdb keeps only in-frame clonotypes and omits some of them. This table has around 110,000 clones, approximately 83% appearing once. This CDR3 region has 14 residues. Germline V lookup: CDR1 MNHNS, CDR2 SASEGT. The V and J ends lost 3 bases and 10 bases respectively, with 16 bases between them. Overall study findings and caveats: Close to half of spike-specific TCRs reportedly recognize unmutated variant regions. Spike was spanned by vaccine-associated CD4 TCRs, which were dominant at 160-218 and 743-854. All repertoire sampling was performed exclusively after the peak T cell response.

Comment on this clone: As yet, its antigen is unknown.

The genes are TRBV6-1 and TRBJ2-1, with D possibly being TRBD1 (5 bases). This TCR was recovered from an adult in good health. Sequenced material: peripheral blood, taken on day 0 of AZD1222 vaccination. The CDR3 DNA follows: TGTGCCAGCAGTGATGGGCTAGGGGCCGGGGAGCAGTTCTTC. Translating gives CASSDGLGAGEQFF.